This T cell receptor beta chain was identified during a study of human T cells and chemical hapten exposure. In the study overall: The study traced per-sample TCR yield variation mainly to small differences in pooled library volumes. Study-wide results and caveats: Expanded TCRs formed significantly more large CDR3 similarity clusters than controls. Healthy people's immune response may differ from that of the donors, who had alopecia.

The CDR3 has 15 amino acids. Trimming at V came to 5 bases and at J to 9 bases, leaving 13 bases not matched to a gene. CDR1 and CDR2 (germline): MNHNS, SASEGT. TCRdb ran MiXCR on the RACE reads and lists one entry per CDR3 protein. The table has approximately 84,000 distinct CDR3 sequences, 10% seen once. The time point is: patch test 2, 6 weeks after DPC sensitization. Noted treatment: therapeutic diphenylcyclopropenone sensitization with weekly scalp DPC. Alopecia patients, 18 to 70 years old and DPC-suitable, served as donors. This clonotype was observed a few times. What it binds is not known. The receptor's source is a woman aged 25 to 45 with alopecia areata. Some clones in this sample may be carry-over from other donors' samples. This chain connects TRBV6-1 to TRBJ2-1, with 7 nucleotides matching TRBD2. The sequences come from whole blood, collected in connection with sensitization to the hapten diphenylcyclopropenone (DPC). The CDR3 sequence is CASSPPGGRHGEQFF. In DNA, the CDR3 is TGTGCCAGCAGTCCCCCGGGGGGTAGACATGGTGAGCAGTTCTTC.